One sample yielded the 23 T cell receptor beta chains listed below, sequenced in a study of cytomegalovirus exposure and HLA in healthy donors. A multiplex PCR was run with 60 Vbeta primers and 13 Jbeta primers. TCRdb's copy holds only in-frame clones and misses some; the assay was immunoSEQ multiplex PCR. Altogether around 150,000 clones are present, around 63% being singletons, with the ten largest covering 1.6%. The sequencing sample was made of PBMCs. The receptor source for this set is a human donor in good health.

The V gene is TRBV28, the J gene TRBJ2-7; 9 nucleotides align to TRBD1. The CDR3 has 17 amino acids. Germline CDR1 reads MDHEN; CDR2 reads SYDVKM. V lost 1 base and J lost 1; bases outside the gene matches: 8. CDR3 sequence reads: CASSLSRGQGASYEQYF. CDR3 bases: TGTGCCAGCAGTTTATCGAGGGGACAGGGAGCTTCCTACGAGCAGTACTTC.

This rearrangement joins TRBV13 to TRBJ2-7; 10 bases fit TRBD1. Germline V lookup: CDR1 PRHDT, CDR2 FYEKMQ (reference sequence). CDR3 length equals 16 residues. Trimming removed 7 bases from V and 2 bases from J; junction bases left unmatched: 11. CDR3 sequence (DNA): TGTGCCAGCACCACAGGGGTGGGACAGGGGACCTACGAGCAGTACTTC. Amino acids: CASTTGVGQGTYEQYF.

CDR3 DNA: TGTGCCAGCAGGACAGGGGGCGATGCAACTAATGAAAAACTGTTTTTT. Translation: CASRTGGDATNEKLFF. This chain connects TRBV6-6 to TRBJ1-4, with 10 bases matching TRBD1. J gave up 0 bases and V 6 bases, and 4 bases lay outside the gene matches. This CDR3 has 16 amino acids. The germline V gene has CDR1 MNHNY and CDR2 SVGAGI (reference sequence).

This clone has more than one count but fewer than ten. This chain connects TRBV19 to TRBJ2-3, with 7 bases aligning to TRBD1. V lost 5 bases and J lost 5; bases outside the gene matches: 7. The CDR3 runs 14 residues. CDR1 LNHDA and CDR2 SQIVND come from the germline V gene (reference sequence). The CDR3 sequence: CASSPTGVRDTQYF. CDR3 nucleotide sequence: TGTGCCAGTAGTCCCACAGGGGTGCGAGATACGCAGTATTTT.

This chain links TRBV2 with TRBJ1-2, with D tentatively TRBD1 (5 bases). From germline, CDR1 is SNHLY and CDR2 FYNNEI. Deletions cut 0 bases from V and 4 bases from J, with 12 bases between. The CDR3 totals 15 residues. This chain's CDR3 is CASSEALSGLYGYTF. CDR3 bases: TGTGCCAGCAGTGAAGCGTTATCAGGGCTCTATGGCTACACCTTC.

The chain couples TRBV7-8 to TRBJ1-5; possibly TRBD1 for D (5 bases). Trimming pared 0 bases from V and 1 base from J, leaving 13 bases between. This CDR3 region has 17 residues. Germline V gene lookup returns CDR1 SGHVS and CDR2 FQNEAQ. CDR3 protein: CASSLAGGAPSNQPQHF. CDR3 DNA: TGTGCCAGCAGCTTAGCGGGTGGGGCACCAAGCAATCAGCCCCAGCATTTT.

The rearrangement links TRBV27 to TRBJ1-4; D is perhaps TRBD1 (6 bases). Looked up from germline, CDR1 is MNHEY and CDR2 is SMNVEV (reference sequence). This CDR3 has 16 amino acids. The germline V and J ends were trimmed by 5 bases and 8 bases, with 21 bases remaining between them. The CDR3 is CASSTHQTGGNEKLFF. As DNA, the CDR3 is TGTGCCAGCAGTACACACCAGACAGGCGGTAACGAAAAACTGTTTTTT.

J is TRBJ2-1 and V is TRBV7-8; 12 positions match TRBD2. Germline lookup yields CDR1 SGHVS and CDR2 FQNEAQ. CDR3 size: 20 residues. J was trimmed by 7 bases and V by 1 base; bases with no gene match: 17. The CDR3 DNA follows: TGTGCCAGCAGCTTAGGGGCTAGCGGGAGGGCCGGGTTGCGGATAAATGAGCAGTTCTTC. It is translated as CASSLGASGRAGLRINEQFF.

Comment on this clone: A junction end diverges from the germline sequence, so it may reflect a read error. V is TRBV27 and J is TRBJ1-1, with TRBD1 identical over 9 bases. Germline CDR1 and CDR2: MNHEY and SMNVEV (reference sequence). This CDR3 is 14 amino acids long. The CDR3 bases are TGTGCCAGCAGCCCCGGGACAGGGAACGCTGAAGCTTTCTTT. This gives the protein CASSPGTGNAEAFF.

The V gene is TRBV6-1, the J gene TRBJ2-5; tentative D call: TRBD1 (6 bases). The J call may not be correct, given that the DNA end is closer to TRBJ2-7. This CDR3 has 13 residues. CDR1 MNHNS and CDR2 SASEGT come from the germline V gene. CDR3 residues: CASSVRRQAEQYF. As DNA, the CDR3 is TGTGCCAGCAGTGTTCGACGACAGGCCGAGCAGTACTTC.

V usage is TRBV2 and J usage is TRBJ1-5, with a weak D call TRBD1 (5 bases). Trimming removed 3 bases from V and 3 bases from J, with 12 bases in between. Germline CDR1 is SNHLY and CDR2 is FYNNEI. The CDR3 loop spans 15 amino acids. CDR3 nucleotides: TGTGCCAGCAGTGAGCCCCAGGGCTTCAATCAGCCCCAGCATTTT. Encoded protein: CASSEPQGFNQPQHF.

This clone has just one count. The chain couples TRBV9 to TRBJ1-3; no definite D call. There are 12 residues in the CDR3. Germline V gives CDR1 SGDLS, CDR2 YYNGEE. The V end was cut by 5 bases, the J end by 4 bases, with 7 bases between. CDR3 sequence reads: CASSSGGNTIYF. The CDR3 nucleotides are TGTGCCAGCAGTTCGGGAGGAAACACCATATATTTT.

This chain uses TRBV4-1 with TRBJ1-2; D is uncertain. The V end lost 4 bases, the J end lost 7 bases, and 16 bases lay between the germline ends. The CDR3 is made up of 14 amino acids. Germline assignment: CDR1 MGHRA and CDR2 YSYEKL. CDR3 residues: CASSRDGTVGGYTF. The CDR3 DNA follows: TGCGCCAGCAGCCGAGACGGAACAGTGGGTGGCTACACCTTC.

The rearrangement uses TRBV19 and TRBJ2-6, with D uncertain. Germline values: CDR1 LNHDA, CDR2 SQIVND (reference sequence). This CDR3 comprises 13 residues. The V end was cut by 6 bases, the J end by 4 bases, with 7 bases between. The DNA for the CDR3 is TGTGCCAGTAGCATAAGCGGGGCCAACGTCCTGACTTTC. As protein: CASSISGANVLTF.

Only one count was recorded for this clone. The rearrangement links TRBV18 to TRBJ2-3; 10 bases line up with TRBD2. The CDR3 sequence is 14 residues long. Germline loops: CDR1 KGHSH, CDR2 LQKENI. The junction had 4 bases not matched to a gene; V was cut back by 1 base and J by 9 bases. CDR3 DNA sequence: TGTGCCAGCTCACCACTAGCGGGAGGACGAACGCAGTATTTT. Translated, it gives CASSPLAGGRTQYF.

V usage is TRBV27 and J usage is TRBJ2-5, with a possible D match to TRBD2 (7 bases). Germline lookup yields CDR1 MNHEY and CDR2 SMNVEV (reference sequence). The CDR3 covers 18 residues. The V end was cut by 1 base, the J end by 5 bases, with 23 bases between. The CDR3 is CASSLLGGGGDPRETQYF. CDR3 nucleotides: TGTGCCAGCAGTTTATTGGGGGGGGGCGGGGACCCTCGGGAGACCCAGTACTTC.

In this sample, this clone turned up once. CDR3 bases: TGTGCCAGCAGTGAAGTTAGCAGGGGGGATACGCAGTATTTT. This gives the protein CASSEVSRGDTQYF. V and J are TRBV6-1 and TRBJ2-3; 7 nucleotides match TRBD1. The CDR3 contains 14 residues. J was trimmed by 6 bases and V by 1 base; bases with no gene match: 4. Germline V gene sequence: CDR1 MNHNS, CDR2 SASEGT.

The chain combines TRBV19 with TRBJ2-2; 7 positions agree with TRBD1. There are 16 residues in the CDR3. Germline CDR1 reads LNHDA; CDR2 reads SQIVND (reference sequence). V was pared by 2 bases and J by 5 bases, with 8 bases of the junction left unmatched. CDR3 DNA: TGTGCCAGTAGTATACGGGCAGGGGGAGTTACCGGGGAGCTGTTTTTT. Residues: CASSIRAGGVTGELFF.

V usage is TRBV10-3 and J usage is TRBJ1-1; 7 bases fit TRBD1. Germline V lookup: CDR1 ENHRY, CDR2 SYGVKD. J lost 1 base, V lost 9 bases, and 14 bases had no gene match. CDR3 length: 16 amino acids. CDR3 sequence reads: CAMAPGQSVGNTEAFF. DNA for the CDR3: TGTGCCATGGCACCGGGACAGAGCGTCGGGAACACTGAAGCTTTCTTT.

This chain uses TRBV28 with TRBJ2-3, with unresolved D. Trimming stripped 8 bases from V and 0 bases from J, with 12 bases between. This CDR3 has 14 amino acids. Germline CDR1 reads MDHEN; CDR2 reads SYDVKM. CDR3 sequence reads: CASGRTVSTDTQYF. CDR3 DNA sequence: TGTGCCAGCGGTCGAACAGTCAGCACAGATACGCAGTATTTT. The variable domain in full, with the rest retrieved from reference TRBV28 and TRBJ2-3, is DVKVTQSSRYLVKRTGEKVFLECVQDMDHENMFWYRQDPGLGLRLIYFSYDVKMKEKGDIPEGYSVSREKKERFSLILESASTNQTSMYLCASGRTVSTDTQYFGPGTRLTVL.

The genes are TRBV9 and TRBJ2-1, with 7 bases aligning to TRBD2. This CDR3 region has 15 residues. Germline trimming cut 3 bases from V and 6 bases from J; bases unmatched to any gene: 9. The V gene's germline CDR1 is SGDLS and CDR2 YYNGEE. DNA for the CDR3: TGTGCCAGCAGCGCCCGGGGAGAGCGGGGCAATGAGCAGTTCTTC. Amino acids: CASSARGERGNEQFF. Full variable domain (remainder filled in from reference TRBV9 and TRBJ2-1): DSGVTQTPKHLITATGQRVTLRCSPRSGDLSVYWYQQSLDQGLQFLIQYYNGEERAKGNILERFSAQQFPDLHSELNLSSLELGDSALYFCASSARGERGNEQFFGPGTRLTVL.

The chain carries TRBV11-2 and TRBJ2-2; 7 bases are a match to TRBD1. This CDR3 is built from 17 residues. Per the germline V gene, CDR1 is SGHAT and CDR2 is FQNNGV. The V and J ends lost 3 bases and 5 bases, in that order; junction bases with no gene match: 12. The CDR3 here is CASSFGQAPFRTGELFF. The DNA for the CDR3 is TGTGCCAGCAGCTTCGGACAGGCCCCTTTTAGGACCGGGGAGCTGTTTTTT.

CDR3 in amino acids: CASRGGGSGPDTQYF. DNA of the CDR3: TGTGCCAGCAGGGGTGGCGGGAGCGGTCCAGATACGCAGTATTTT. The chain employs TRBV6-1 and TRBJ2-3; 7 bases are a match to TRBD2. Per the germline V gene, CDR1 is MNHNS and CDR2 is SASEGT. The CDR3 has 15 amino acids. V was clipped by 6 bases and J by 4 bases; unmatched bases: 10.